This TCR beta chain derives from a study of Graves' ophthalmopathy and Graves' hyperthyroidism (dated by TCRdb to 2017 to 2018). Context from the whole study: Peripheral blood was collected at initial diagnosis, before any treatment. To tell Graves' ophthalmopathy apart from Graves' hyperthyroidism, and to predict which patients would progress to ophthalmopathy, the study relied on TCR beta repertoire signatures. In total, under 150 blood samples were TCR-sequenced: approximately 40 ophthalmopathy, some 75 hyperthyroidism and around 17 hyperthyroidism-to-ophthalmopathy patients. A discovery set of 100 patients (43 ophthalmopathy, 55 to 60 stable hyperthyroidism) was enrolled to explore V-J signatures distinguishing ophthalmopathy from hyperthyroidism. An independent validation cohort was composed of some 18 hyperthyroidism patients and around 16 patients who later progressed from hyperthyroidism to ophthalmopathy. In six or seven hyperthyroidism patients, the T-cell repertoires found in thyroid tissue were compared with those found in blood. Following sampling, methimazole starting at 30 mg daily was administered to hyperthyroidism patients, and high-dose intravenous methylprednisolone was administered to ophthalmopathy patients. Findings and caveats that apply to the study as a whole: In validation, the model predicted ophthalmopathy progression with 70.59% sensitivity and roughly 72% specificity; eleven to twelve predicted patients were CT-confirmed with GO in a median of approximately six months. Most of the expanded thyroid clonotypes with a frequency above 0.001 were also detected in blood, and it was suggested that the thyroid immune response may be reflected by blood repertoires. The 13-signature model separated ophthalmopathy from stable hyperthyroidism with roughly 89% sensitivity and approximately 81% specificity in cross-validation, and 80%/75% in the test set. Sample size was not statistically predetermined, and group allocation was not concealed from the investigators.

For repertoire sequencing, TCR beta CDR3 regions were amplified from RNA transcripts. The first round of RT-PCR was done with HTBI primers and the Qiagen OneStep RT-PCR kit, and was followed by a second round of multiplex PCR, then size selection and purification. Libraries were sequenced on an Illumina HiSeq2000 using paired-end 100 bp reads. The authors processed their data as follows. SOAPnuke was used for read processing, and reads with adapters, uncalled bases, a mean Phred below 15, or no exact constant-primer or identifier match were discarded. COPE v1.2.5 was used to merge the high-quality paired reads. Clonotypes were defined as unique nucleotide sequences and were aligned to IMGT TRB V, D and J references using MiTCR v1.1. The analysis was limited to V-J combinations with a frequency above 0.0001, which together covered 98% to 99.2% of repertoires. For each V-J combination, a TCR clonal expansion and chaos score was defined as F50 clonal expansion divided by the chaos observed in the TCRdist matrix. Welch's t-statistics and random forest were used to reduce features to 10 to 15 V-J combinations, which were fed into a naive Bayes classifier. Thyroid-blood repertoire similarity was quantified with the Morisita-Horn index. In-frame beta chains were kept once TCRdb had trimmed the public reads at Q25 with fastp and called clones with MiXCR. For every CDR3 protein sequence, its rows merge into one entry that carries the most common genes and DNA. TCRdb assigned the V and J calls; the authors' analysis was not used. The sample includes around 600,000 distinct CDR3 sequences, with about 38% observed a single time. Of the sample, more than 3% falls within the top ten clones.

Taken from cysteine to phenylalanine, the CDR3 has 15 residues. The DNA shown is the 45-base CDR3, in frame from base 1. CDR1 is given as KGHDR and CDR2 as SFDVKD, both from the germline V gene. V and J are truncated by 7 bases and 1 base respectively, leaving an intervening sequence of 15 bases. On this clonotype: Its recognized antigen is unknown. No much larger clone is present one base from it, and per-base qualities are unavailable.

Ophthalmopathy patients were characterized by moderately to severely active disease, a Clinical Activity Score of at least 3, a NOSPECS grade of at least 4, and a disease duration under 3 months. Patients with other autoimmune diseases, uncontrolled infections, pregnancy or lactation were excluded. Clinical symptoms, serum thyroxine, TRAb, thyroid ultrasound and orbital computed tomography were used for diagnosis. Using Ficoll-Paque density gradient centrifugation, PBMCs were isolated from 10 ml of fresh peripheral blood. Trizol reagent was used to extract the total RNA, and its quality was then checked on an Agilent 2100 Bioanalyzer.

The sequencing sample was made of peripheral blood. The clonotype originates from an adult man with Graves' ophthalmopathy. The chain is assembled from TRBV24-1 and TRBJ1-1, with TRBD1 as a weak D call on 6 bases. The bases read TGTGCCACCAGCGGGACAATTGAAGGGAACACTGAAGCTTTCTTT. Translated, this is CATSGTIEGNTEAFF.